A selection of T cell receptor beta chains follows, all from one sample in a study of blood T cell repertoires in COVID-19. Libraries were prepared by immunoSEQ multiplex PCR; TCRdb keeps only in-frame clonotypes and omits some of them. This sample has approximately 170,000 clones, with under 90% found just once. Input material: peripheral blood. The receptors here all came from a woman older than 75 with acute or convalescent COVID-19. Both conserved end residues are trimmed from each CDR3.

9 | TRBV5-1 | ASKGEYEQY
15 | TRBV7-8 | ASSSLIRGAGNQPQH
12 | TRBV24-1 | ATSVGQSTDTQY
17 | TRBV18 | ASSPENLLDRGRNEKLF
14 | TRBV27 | ASSPRQRYSNQPQH
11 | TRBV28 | ASSRGLPSPQY
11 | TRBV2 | ASRPRGWETQY
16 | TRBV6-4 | GQATFMTSGSNPGELF
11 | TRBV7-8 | ASSSTGGETQY
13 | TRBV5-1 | ASSLEGGETDTQY
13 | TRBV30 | AWSVFGQGNQPQH
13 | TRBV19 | ASSSGQGNTGELF
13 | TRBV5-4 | ASSSPGQGEGEQY
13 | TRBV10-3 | AISPTGTPGNTIY
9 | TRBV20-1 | SAIGSYEQY
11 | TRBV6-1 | ASSENSSYEQY
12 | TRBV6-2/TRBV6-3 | ASSFDRINQPQH
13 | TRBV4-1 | ASSQTIHMDYGYT